This paragraph reports one TCR beta chain. It lacks a known antigen. No quality values exist for individual bases; no much larger clone is one base distant. The cohort was made up of roughly 670 healthy bone marrow donors. All cohort members were sampled while nominally healthy, although unrecorded immune exposures were likely present. The donor tested CMV seronegative and was one of the 352 seronegative cohort members. A peripheral blood sample was provided by each donor, and peripheral blood mononuclear cells were used for TCR beta sequencing. The Qiagen DNeasy Blood Extraction Kit was used to extract genomic DNA from the blood cell samples. The source of the sample is a study of cytomegalovirus exposure and HLA in healthy donors (dated by TCRdb to about 2017). Broadly, across the study: An earlier analysis of several hundred of the donors reported under 300 Gb of sequence data and 90 million to 120 million unique TCR beta sequences obtained from around 190 million T cells. An early release covering around 630 HLA-typed donors comprised approximately 300 gigabases of sequencing data and approximately 85 million unique TCR sequences. Among the approximately 420 genotyped donors, around 81% belonged to the genetic ancestry cluster associated with self-reported Caucasian donors. The study was designed to test whether signatures of past pathogen exposure could be identified by cataloging public T cell receptors. The T cell repertoires of 666 subjects were profiled by immunosequencing and related to cytomegalovirus serostatus. Along with the roughly 610-subject first cohort, a separate validation cohort of 120 different subjects was used. To predict cytomegalovirus infection status, the study combined high-throughput TCR immunosequencing, statistical association of individual TCRs with disease status, and machine learning. A later analysis re-analyzed previously published TCR beta repertoires from 500 to 700 donors and added high-resolution HLA genotyping to study TCR occurrence patterns. Rather than drawing on any new phenotypic data, the later analysis identified candidate immune exposures from TCR beta sequences and the way those sequences occurred across donors. In an earlier analysis of roughly 600 of the donors, high-throughput TCR beta sequencing was used to judge whether each TCR beta V gene segment behaved as functional or pseudogenic. Alongside the repertoire data, information on donor age, sex, ethnicity and CMV serostatus was compiled. A later genetic analysis took genome-wide SNP genotypes for about 55% of the 666 donors and used that subset as a discovery cohort. All discovery cohort repertoires had been generated on a single sequencing platform. Class I and class II HLA loci were covered by the typing at four-digit resolution. Typing coverage differed by locus: A, B, C, DRB1 and DQB1 were typed in roughly 620-640 donors, DQA1 in roughly 510, DPA1 in over 600, and DPB1 in approximately 450. Because of strong linkage in the cohort, roughly five DR-DQ haplotypes were treated as single units for association and clustering. Among roughly 400 genotyped donors of the cohort, an average of about 240,000 unique TCR beta nucleotide sequences were sequenced per donor, 15% to 20% of them non-productive. Broader findings and caveats from the paper: In both the original and validation cohorts, the classifier was reported to diagnose cytomegalovirus status with high specificity and sensitivity. In a later analysis, the rate of TCR association differed among HLA loci, with DRB1 alleles having the most associated TCRs and HLA-C alleles having the fewest. An association between a missense DCLRE1C variant and V-gene and J-gene trimming of TCR beta chains was found in a later genetic analysis and replicated in an independent cohort. In a later analysis, more than 15,000 TCR beta sequences were associated with specific HLA alleles at a false discovery rate of 0.05. In vitro tests confirmed that a few of the cytomegalovirus-associated TCR beta chains recognize cytomegalovirus antigens. In this cohort, only TCR beta chains were sequenced, and detectable features were limited by the absence of alpha or paired-chain data. Compared with the roughly 670-donor mean, donors in an Asian-associated ancestry cluster had fewer N-insertions in productive TCRs, according to a later genetic analysis. CMV serostatus was the only immune exposure information available for the cohort. The 87-base-pair reads could not distinguish some IMGT-functional V segments, including TRBV6-2 and TRBV6-3, so those segments were excluded. Most CMV-associated TCR beta chains appeared to be HLA-restricted in a later analysis, and the HLA associations seemed to be driven largely by CMV exposure. The study gave a list of about 150 TCR beta chains associated with cytomegalovirus. The authors suggested that the approach could potentially be generalized to other disease states and immunological phenotypes. Most TCR sequences were observed very rarely across donors, whereas some public TCRs were present in many individuals. Correlated functional status among segregating V segments might reflect linkage disequilibrium, but an unknown experimental factor could not be ruled out. An earlier analysis of approximately 600 of the donors showed that most TCR beta V segments appeared in productive rearrangements either about 90% or about 30% of the time, which broadly matched IMGT annotations. Over 15 rarely observed V segments, including chromosome 9 orphons, were excluded from the earlier analysis of a few hundred of the donors because counts were too low. When HLA alleles, especially DR and DQ, strongly co-occurred, attributing TCR associations to individual alleles was difficult. A group of highly shared sequence variants was considered likely to be a technical artifact of the sequencing pipeline. Roughly uniform sequencing depth across donors was assumed in presence/absence analyses, although this assumption may not hold. Because HLA typing was missing for some donors at each locus, association tests included only the typed subset. According to a later analysis, parvovirus B19, influenza, CMV and Epstein-Barr virus appeared linked to several top co-occurrence clusters. A later analysis found that HLA-associated TCR beta chains were more clonally expanded and had lower generation probabilities than equally common non-associated chains. A further reported finding was that TCR beta sequences accurately predicted the HLA-A and HLA-B alleles for most subjects in the first cohort.

The library relied on the immunoSEQ multiplex PCR assay. The multiplex PCR relied on a mix of 60 forward primers for TCR Vbeta segments and 13 reverse primers for TCR Jbeta segments. The CDR3 region of rearranged TCR beta genes was amplified from genomic DNA with a multiplex PCR assay. The Illumina HiSeq System was used to sequence the amplified TCR beta libraries as 87-base-pair reads. On the study's bioinformatics: Across the 670 or so repertoires, a later analysis counted 78 million or so unique TCR beta chains, around 11 million of which were shared by at least two donors. A nearest-neighbor algorithm error-corrected the raw reads and collapsed the reads into unique sequences, merging closely related sequences to remove PCR and sequencing errors. CDR3 sequences were aligned to IMGT reference sequences to assign V, D and J gene segments. Each retained sequence needed at least a six-nucleotide match to both a V gene segment and a J gene segment. A rearrangement was called productive if the CDR3 had no stop codons and remained in frame with V and J, and every other rearrangement was called non-productive. CDR3 was defined according to IMGT convention as the region running from the second conserved V-encoded cysteine to the conserved J-encoded phenylalanine. The earlier analysis of approximately 590 of the donors excluded any sequence lacking an unambiguous match to a single V gene segment. In an earlier analysis of about 590 of the donors, a V segment was called functional when productive rearrangements were above 56.7%, and segregating when the standard deviation between donors exceeded 5%. A statistical classification framework was built for diagnosing cytomegalovirus status from the catalog of TCR beta chain sequences. In a later analysis, V and J genes were assigned by comparing TCR nucleotide sequences against IMGT/GENE-DB human TR gene sequences. In a later analysis, CDR3 sequences and most-parsimonious VDJ recombination scenarios were assigned using the TCRdist pipeline. In a later analysis, each TCR beta chain was defined by its CDR3 amino acid sequence together with its V-gene family, and reads lacking a unique V-gene family were excluded. In a later analysis, some 600 highly shared, low-generation-probability nucleotide sequences were removed to address suspected cross-contamination and a sequencing artifact. For each public chain, a later analysis derived a clonal expansion index from normalized ranks of inferred template counts within each repertoire. Generation probabilities in a later analysis came from a VDJ recombination model fitted to out-of-frame rearrangements, and those results were checked against IGoR. In a later analysis, TCR-TCR, TCR-HLA and TCR-CMV co-occurrence was scored with hypergeometric tests, and a repertoire-size bias correction was applied to TCR pairs. A later analysis estimated false discovery rates by permuting HLA or CMV assignments 20 times. In a later analysis, co-occurring TCRs were grouped using DBSCAN, and TCRdist sequence similarity was added for clustering within HLA-allele-positive subsets. Co-occurrence clustering excluded repertoires with fewer than 30,000 or more than 120,000 public chains, plus five with anomalous nucleotide sharing. TCRdb provides this immuneACCESS table in a form limited to in-frame rearrangements. Some clones are lacking; in checked studies, under half of them reflect an unresolved V gene, and why the rest are absent is not known. The V and J calls and clone size were taken over from that table, and D and trimming were inferred from the DNA. Here the sample has 130,000 or so clones; approximately 91% occur a single time. The ten largest make up 0.5% to 0.65% of the sample.

The V end loses 4 bases and the J end loses 2 bases, and a stretch of 13 bases separates them. Per the germline V gene, SGHRS is the CDR1 and YFSETQ is the CDR2. Including the terminal cysteine and phenylalanine, the CDR3 comprises 16 residues. This entry keeps only the CDR3 DNA: 48 bases, framed from base 1. The sequence derives from a woman aged 40 to 49 in good health and CMV-seronegative. The material sequenced was PBMCs. The chain employs TRBV5-1 and TRBJ2-6, with a weak D call of TRBD2 (5 bases match). The CDR3 has the sequence CASSVLLGAGANVLTF. The nucleotide sequence is TGCGCCAGCAGCGTGTTATTGGGAGCTGGGGCCAACGTCCTGACTTTC.